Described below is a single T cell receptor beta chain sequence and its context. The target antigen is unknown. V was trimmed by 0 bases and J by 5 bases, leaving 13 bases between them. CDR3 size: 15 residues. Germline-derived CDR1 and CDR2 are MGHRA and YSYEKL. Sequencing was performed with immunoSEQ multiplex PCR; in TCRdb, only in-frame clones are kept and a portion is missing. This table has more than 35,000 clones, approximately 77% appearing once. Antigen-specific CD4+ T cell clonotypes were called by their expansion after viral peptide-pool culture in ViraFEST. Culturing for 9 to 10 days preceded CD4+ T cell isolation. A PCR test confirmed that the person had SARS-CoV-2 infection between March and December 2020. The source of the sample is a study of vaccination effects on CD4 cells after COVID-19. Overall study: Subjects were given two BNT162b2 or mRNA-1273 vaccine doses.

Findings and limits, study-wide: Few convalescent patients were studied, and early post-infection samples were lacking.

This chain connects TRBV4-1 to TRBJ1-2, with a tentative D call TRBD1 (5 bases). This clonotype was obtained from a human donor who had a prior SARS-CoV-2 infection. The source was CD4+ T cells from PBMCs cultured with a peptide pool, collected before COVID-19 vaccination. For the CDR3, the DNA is TGCGCCAGCAGCCAAGACACCGGGACTAGGTATGGCTACACCTTC. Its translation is CASSQDTGTRYGYTF.